This T cell receptor beta chain was identified during a study of technical replicates of blood from four donors. This clone was seen a few times. The ends lost 6 bases at V and 4 bases at J; junction bases unmatched: 7. This CDR3 is 13 amino acids long. Looked up from germline, CDR1 is GTSNPN and CDR2 is SVGIG (reference sequence). Data came from immunoSEQ multiplex PCR; TCRdb stores just in-frame clones and leaves some out. Of tens of thousands of clones in the sample, 80% to 90% were seen once. What was sequenced was PBMCs. This TCR was sampled from a human donor in good health. Some clones in this sample may be carry-over from other donors' samples. The genes are TRBV30 and TRBJ1-1, with TRBD1 matching 8 bases. The CDR3, as DNA: TGTGCCTGCAAGACAGGGGTGGCCACTGAAGCTTTCTTT. Amino acids: CACKTGVATEAFF.